This is a list of T cell receptor beta chains from one sample in a study of cytomegalovirus exposure and HLA in healthy donors. The data were produced by immunoSEQ multiplex PCR, yet TCRdb's version contains in-frame clones alone and is incomplete. The sample has about 190,000 clones, 70% to 75% seen once; the top ten hold about 5%. The sample taken for sequencing was PBMCs. The source of these receptors is a man between 25 and 39 years old in good health and CMV-seropositive. Each CDR3 is given with its conserved first and last residue. D genes are given only for firm matches.

CDR3aa: CASSRTAEKGNTIYF; d_gene: .; v_gene: TRBV2; j_gene: TRBJ1-3
CDR3aa: CASSQPRTGWTDTQYF; d_gene: TRBD1; v_gene: TRBV4-1; j_gene: TRBJ2-3
CDR3aa: CASSVDLGQNSGANVLTF; d_gene: .; v_gene: TRBV19; j_gene: TRBJ2-6
CDR3aa: CASQSGDTQYF; d_gene: .; v_gene: TRBV2; j_gene: TRBJ2-3
CDR3aa: CATASRGLAGAPRNEQFF; d_gene: TRBD2; v_gene: TRBV13; j_gene: TRBJ2-1
CDR3aa: CASTPTGLAQETQYF; d_gene: .; v_gene: TRBV9; j_gene: TRBJ2-5
CDR3aa: CASRVGTENQPQHF; d_gene: TRBD1; v_gene: TRBV6-1; j_gene: TRBJ1-5
CDR3aa: CASSPELAGETQYF; d_gene: TRBD2; v_gene: TRBV5-4; j_gene: TRBJ2-5
CDR3aa: CASSPRSANTGELFF; d_gene: .; v_gene: TRBV7-2; j_gene: TRBJ2-2
CDR3aa: CASSPRLAEETQYF; d_gene: TRBD2; v_gene: TRBV18; j_gene: TRBJ2-5
CDR3aa: CAWSITGKDGYTF; d_gene: .; v_gene: TRBV30; j_gene: TRBJ1-2
CDR3aa: CASSLEGGRYTEAFF; d_gene: .; v_gene: TRBV7-8; j_gene: TRBJ1-1
CDR3aa: CASSEGQEDPTGELFF; d_gene: TRBD1; v_gene: TRBV2; j_gene: TRBJ2-2
CDR3aa: CASSPLSENIQYF; d_gene: .; v_gene: TRBV5-6; j_gene: TRBJ2-4